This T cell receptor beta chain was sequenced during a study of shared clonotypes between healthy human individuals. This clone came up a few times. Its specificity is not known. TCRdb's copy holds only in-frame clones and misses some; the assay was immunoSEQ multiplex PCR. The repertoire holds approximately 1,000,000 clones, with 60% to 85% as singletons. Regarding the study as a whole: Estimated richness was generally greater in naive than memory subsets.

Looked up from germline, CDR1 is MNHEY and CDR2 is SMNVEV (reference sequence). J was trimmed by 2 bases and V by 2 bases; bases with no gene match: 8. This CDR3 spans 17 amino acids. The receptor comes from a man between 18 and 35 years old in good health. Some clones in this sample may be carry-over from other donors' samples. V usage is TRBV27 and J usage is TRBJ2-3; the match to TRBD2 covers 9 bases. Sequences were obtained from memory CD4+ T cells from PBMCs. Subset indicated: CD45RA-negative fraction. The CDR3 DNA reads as TGTGCCAGCAGTTTAGCAGCGGGAGGTCTCCTCACAGATACGCAGTATTTT. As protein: CASSLAAGGLLTDTQYF.